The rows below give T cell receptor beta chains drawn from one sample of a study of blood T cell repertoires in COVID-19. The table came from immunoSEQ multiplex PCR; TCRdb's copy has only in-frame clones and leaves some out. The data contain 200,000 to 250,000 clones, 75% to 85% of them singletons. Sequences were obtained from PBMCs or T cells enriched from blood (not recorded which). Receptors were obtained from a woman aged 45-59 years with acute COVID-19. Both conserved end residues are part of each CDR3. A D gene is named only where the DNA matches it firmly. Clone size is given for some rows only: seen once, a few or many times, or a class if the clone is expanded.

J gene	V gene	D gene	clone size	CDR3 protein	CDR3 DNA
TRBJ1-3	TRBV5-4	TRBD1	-	CASSLSGGDTIYF	TGTGCCAGCAGCTTGTCAGGGGGCGACACCATATATTTT
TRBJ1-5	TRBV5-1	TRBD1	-	CASRMEPGQGASNQPQHF	TGCGCCAGCAGGATGGAACCGGGACAGGGGGCGAGCAATCAGCCCCAGCATTTT
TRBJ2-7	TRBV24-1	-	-	CATSQGWEQYF	TGTGCCACCAGCCAGGGTTGGGAGCAGTACTTC
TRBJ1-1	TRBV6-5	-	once	CASSPGTMNTEAFF	TGTGCCAGCAGTCCCGGGACTATGAACACTGAAGCTTTCTTT
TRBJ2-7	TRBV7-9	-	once	CASSPIGEQYF	TGTGCCAGCAGCCCCATCGGGGAGCAGTACTTC
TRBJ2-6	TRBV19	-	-	CASSRRAGGSGANVLTF	TGTGCCAGTAGTCGGAGGGCAGGTGGCTCTGGGGCCAACGTCCTGACTTTC
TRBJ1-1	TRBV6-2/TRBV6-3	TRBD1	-	CASSYSTGNPEAFF	TGTGCCAGCAGTTACTCGACAGGGAACCCTGAAGCTTTCTTT
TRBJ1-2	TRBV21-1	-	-	CASSRNRGSRDYGYTF	TGTGCCAGCAGCCGAAACAGGGGTTCGCGCGACTATGGCTACACCTTC
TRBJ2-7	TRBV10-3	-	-	CAISQDRSSYEQYF	TGTGCCATCAGTCAAGACAGGAGCTCCTACGAGCAGTACTTC
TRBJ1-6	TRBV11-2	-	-	CASSSGGYNSPLHF	TGTGCCAGCAGCTCGGGAGGCTATAATTCACCCCTCCACTTT
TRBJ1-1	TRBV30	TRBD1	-	CAWSPRGATEAFF	TGTGCCTGGAGTCCCAGGGGGGCCACTGAAGCTTTCTTT
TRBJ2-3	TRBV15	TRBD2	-	CATSRETSGFPTDTQYF	TGTGCCACCAGCAGAGAAACTAGCGGGTTCCCAACAGATACGCAGTATTTT
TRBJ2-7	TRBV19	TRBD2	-	CASSAAGGYEQYF	TGTGCCAGTTCGGCGGCGGGGGGCTACGAGCAGTACTTC
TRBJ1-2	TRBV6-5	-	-	CASRGQPTNYGYTF	TGTGCCAGCCGAGGACAGCCTACTAACTATGGCTACACCTTC
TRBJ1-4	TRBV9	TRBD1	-	CASSSPGGTVEKLFF	TGTGCCAGCAGCTCCCCAGGGGGGACAGTTGAAAAACTGTTTTTT
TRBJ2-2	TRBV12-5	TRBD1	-	CASGSPPGTGIGELFF	TGTGCTAGTGGTTCGCCCCCCGGGACAGGGATCGGGGAGCTGTTTTTT
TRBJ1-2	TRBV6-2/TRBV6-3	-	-	CASSLILAATLPAGYTF	TGTGCCAGCAGCCTCATCTTGGCGGCAACCCTCCCTGCCGGCTACACCTTC
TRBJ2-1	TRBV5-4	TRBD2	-	CARFDSGLAGGDNEQFF	TGTGCCAGATTTGATTCGGGACTAGCGGGGGGGGACAATGAGCAGTTCTTC
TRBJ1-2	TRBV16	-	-	CASSGQLYGYTF	TGTGCCAGCAGCGGACAGCTCTATGGCTACACCTTC
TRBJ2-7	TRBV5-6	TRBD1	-	CASSPDRAYEQYF	TGTGCCAGCAGCCCCGACAGGGCCTACGAGCAGTACTTC
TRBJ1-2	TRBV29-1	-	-	CSVEDAGFYGYTF	TGCAGCGTTGAAGACGCCGGGTTCTATGGCTACACCTTC
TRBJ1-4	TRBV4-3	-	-	CASSQDGTGLNEKLFF	TGCGCCAGCAGCCAAGATGGCACAGGGTTAAATGAAAAACTGTTTTTT
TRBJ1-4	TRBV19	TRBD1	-	CASSPDRGFNEKLFF	TGTGCCAGTAGCCCCGACAGGGGTTTTAATGAAAAACTGTTTTTT
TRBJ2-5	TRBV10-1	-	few	CASSELGSPETQYF	TGCGCCAGCAGTGAGTTGGGCAGCCCAGAGACCCAGTACTTC
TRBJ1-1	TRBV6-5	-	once	CASSYQGTYDAEAFF	TGTGCCAGCAGTTACCAGGGCACTTACGACGCTGAAGCTTTCTTT
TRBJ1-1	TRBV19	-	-	CASSINDRNTEAFF	TGTGCCAGTAGTATTAACGATAGGAACACTGAAGCTTTCTTT
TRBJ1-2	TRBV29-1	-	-	CSAGSGDYGYTF	TGCAGCGCGGGCTCAGGGGACTATGGCTACACCTTC
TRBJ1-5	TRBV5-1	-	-	CASSLEGTGNQPQHF	TGCGCCAGCAGCTTGGAGGGGACTGGAAATCAGCCCCAGCATTTT
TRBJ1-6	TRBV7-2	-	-	CASSQRPGADNSPLHF	TGTGCCAGCAGCCAGAGACCGGGAGCCGATAATTCACCCCTCCACTTT